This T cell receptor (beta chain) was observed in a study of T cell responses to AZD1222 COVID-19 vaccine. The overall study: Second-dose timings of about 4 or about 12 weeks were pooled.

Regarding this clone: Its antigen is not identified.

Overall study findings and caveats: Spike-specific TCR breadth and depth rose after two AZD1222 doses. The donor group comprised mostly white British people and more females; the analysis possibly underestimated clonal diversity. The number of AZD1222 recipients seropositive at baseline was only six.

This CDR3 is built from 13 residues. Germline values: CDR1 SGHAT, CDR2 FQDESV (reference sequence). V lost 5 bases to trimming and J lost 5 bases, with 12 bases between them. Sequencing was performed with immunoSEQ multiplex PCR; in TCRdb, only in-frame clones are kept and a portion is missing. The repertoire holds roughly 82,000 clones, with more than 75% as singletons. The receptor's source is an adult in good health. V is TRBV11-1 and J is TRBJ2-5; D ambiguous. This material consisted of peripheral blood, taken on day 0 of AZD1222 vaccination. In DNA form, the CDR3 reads TGTGCCAGCAGCGCAGGCTTGCAGGAGACCCAGTACTTC. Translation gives CASSAGLQETQYF.